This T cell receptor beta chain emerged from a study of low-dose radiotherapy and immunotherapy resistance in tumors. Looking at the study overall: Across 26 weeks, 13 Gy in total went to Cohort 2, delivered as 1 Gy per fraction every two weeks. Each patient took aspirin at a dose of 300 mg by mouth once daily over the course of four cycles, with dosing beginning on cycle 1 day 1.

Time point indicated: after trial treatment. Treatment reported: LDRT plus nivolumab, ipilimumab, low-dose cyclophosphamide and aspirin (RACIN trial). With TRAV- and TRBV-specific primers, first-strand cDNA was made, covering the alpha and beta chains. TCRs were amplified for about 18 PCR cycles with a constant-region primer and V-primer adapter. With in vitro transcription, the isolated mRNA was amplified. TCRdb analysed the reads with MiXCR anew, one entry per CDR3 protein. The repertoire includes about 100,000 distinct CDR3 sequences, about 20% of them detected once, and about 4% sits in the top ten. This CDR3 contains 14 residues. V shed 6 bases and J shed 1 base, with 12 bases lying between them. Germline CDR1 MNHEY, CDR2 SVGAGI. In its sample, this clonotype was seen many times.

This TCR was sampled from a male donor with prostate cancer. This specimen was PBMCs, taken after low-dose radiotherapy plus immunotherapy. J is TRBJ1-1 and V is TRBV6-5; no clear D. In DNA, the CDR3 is TGTGCCAGCAGCCCGATTGCACGGAACACTGAAGCTTTCTTT. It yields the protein CASSPIARNTEAFF.